The sequence of this TCR beta chain was determined in a study of spatial heterogeneity in lung cancer. The time point denotes: sample taken at primary tumor resection. Whole RNA came from tumor, nontumor lung or frozen PBMC and was sequenced without being sorted. The CDR3 extends over 14 amino acids. From germline, CDR1 is SQVTM and CDR2 ANQGSEA. Germline trimming cut 6 bases from V and 1 base from J; bases unmatched to any gene: 4. TCRdb re-derived calls from the 5' RACE reads in MiXCR, one entry per CDR3 protein. The data show 85,000 to 100,000 distinct CDR3 sequences, around 12% seen once. This receptor was taken from a male donor with early-stage non-small cell lung cancer. The V call is TRBV29-1, the J call TRBJ2-4; 9 bases agree with TRBD2. The sample here was PBMCs, taken at surgery. The CDR3 DNA follows: TGCAGCGTGGCGGGGGGGGCCGCCAAAAACATTCAGTACTTC. Its translation is CSVAGGAAKNIQYF.